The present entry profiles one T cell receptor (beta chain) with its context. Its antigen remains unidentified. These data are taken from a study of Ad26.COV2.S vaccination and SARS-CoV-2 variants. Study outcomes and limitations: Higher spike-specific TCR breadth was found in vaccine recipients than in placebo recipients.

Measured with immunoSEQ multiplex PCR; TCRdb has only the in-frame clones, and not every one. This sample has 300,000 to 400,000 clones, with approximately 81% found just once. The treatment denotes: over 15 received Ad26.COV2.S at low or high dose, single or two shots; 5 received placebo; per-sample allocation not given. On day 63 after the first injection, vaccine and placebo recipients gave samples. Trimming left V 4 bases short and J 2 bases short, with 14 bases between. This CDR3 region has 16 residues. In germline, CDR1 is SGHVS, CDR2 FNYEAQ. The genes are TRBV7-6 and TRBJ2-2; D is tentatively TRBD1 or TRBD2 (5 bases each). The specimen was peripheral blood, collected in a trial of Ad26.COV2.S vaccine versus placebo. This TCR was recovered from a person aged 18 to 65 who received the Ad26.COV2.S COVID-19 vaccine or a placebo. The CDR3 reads CASSSDPGTNTGELFF. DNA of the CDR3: TGTGCCAGCAGCTCCGACCCAGGGACCAACACCGGGGAGCTGTTTTTT.